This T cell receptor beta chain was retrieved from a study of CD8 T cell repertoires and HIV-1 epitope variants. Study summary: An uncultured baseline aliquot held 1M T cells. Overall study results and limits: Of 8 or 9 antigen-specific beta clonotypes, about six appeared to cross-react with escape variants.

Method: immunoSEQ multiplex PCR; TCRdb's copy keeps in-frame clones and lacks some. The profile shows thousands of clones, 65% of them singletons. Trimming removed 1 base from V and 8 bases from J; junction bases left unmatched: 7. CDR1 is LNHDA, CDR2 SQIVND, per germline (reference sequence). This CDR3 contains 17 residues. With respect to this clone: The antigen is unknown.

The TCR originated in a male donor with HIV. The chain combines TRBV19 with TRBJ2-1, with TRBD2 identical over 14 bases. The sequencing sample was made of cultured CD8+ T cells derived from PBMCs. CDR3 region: CASSIGLAGGPRDEQFF. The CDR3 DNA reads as TGTGCCAGTAGTATAGGACTAGCGGGAGGGCCGCGGGATGAGCAGTTCTTC.